Listed below are T cell receptor beta chains from one sample, sequenced in a study of cytomegalovirus exposure and HLA in healthy donors. The protocol was immunoSEQ multiplex PCR, while the TCRdb copy is restricted to in-frame clones and leaves out a portion. The sample carries about 160,000 clones, around 60% recorded once. Specimen: PBMCs. These receptor sequences come from a woman aged 55-69 years in good health and CMV-seropositive. CDR3s include the opening cysteine and the closing phenylalanine or tryptophan. A D gene is named only where the DNA matches it firmly. Clone sizes are given selectively: once, few, many, or a class where the clone is expanded.

j_call clone_size d_call v_call cdr3_nt cdr3_aa
TRBJ1-1 - - TRBV27 TGTGCCAGCAGTTTCTACCTGACAGAGAAGAACACTGAAGCTTTCTTT CASSFYLTEKNTEAFF
TRBJ2-5 - TRBD2 TRBV15 TGTGCCACCAGTTTAGCGGGAGTGGAGACCCAGTACTTC CATSLAGVETQYF
TRBJ2-1 - - TRBV7-3 TGTGCCACCTCGGCCTCGCCCACGGGGACAAAGGGAGAGGTATCGGATGAGCAGTTCTTC CATSASPTGTKGEVSDEQFF
TRBJ2-6 once TRBD1 TRBV13 TGTGCCAGCAGCTCCCCGACAGGGCCACGTGAGGCCAACGTCCTGACTTTC CASSSPTGPREANVLTF
TRBJ2-2 - - TRBV25-1 TGTGCCAGCAGTGAAGGGAGGTACACCGGGGAGCTGTTTTTT CASSEGRYTGELFF
TRBJ1-1 - - TRBV18 TGTGCCAGCTCACGAAACAGGGAAGGCACTGAAGCTTTCTTT CASSRNREGTEAFF
TRBJ2-1 few - TRBV27 TGTGCCAGCAGTTTCGCGGGATACAATGAGCAGTTCTTC CASSFAGYNEQFF
TRBJ2-1 few TRBD2 TRBV4-3 TGCGCCAGCAGCCAAAGTAGCGGGCTTTACAATGAGCAGTTCTTC CASSQSSGLYNEQFF
TRBJ2-3 - TRBD2 TRBV10-1 TGCGCCAGAAATTTGAGGTGGCGGGAGTGTGGAGATACGCAGTATTTT CARNLRWRECGDTQYF
TRBJ1-1 - - TRBV27 TGTGCCAGCAGTGGCCAAGACAGGAGGAACACTGAAGCTTTCTTT CASSGQDRRNTEAFF
TRBJ2-7 - - TRBV5-6 TGTGCCAGCAGCTTGGGACTCTCGAGCTCCTACGAGCAGTACTTC CASSLGLSSSYEQYF